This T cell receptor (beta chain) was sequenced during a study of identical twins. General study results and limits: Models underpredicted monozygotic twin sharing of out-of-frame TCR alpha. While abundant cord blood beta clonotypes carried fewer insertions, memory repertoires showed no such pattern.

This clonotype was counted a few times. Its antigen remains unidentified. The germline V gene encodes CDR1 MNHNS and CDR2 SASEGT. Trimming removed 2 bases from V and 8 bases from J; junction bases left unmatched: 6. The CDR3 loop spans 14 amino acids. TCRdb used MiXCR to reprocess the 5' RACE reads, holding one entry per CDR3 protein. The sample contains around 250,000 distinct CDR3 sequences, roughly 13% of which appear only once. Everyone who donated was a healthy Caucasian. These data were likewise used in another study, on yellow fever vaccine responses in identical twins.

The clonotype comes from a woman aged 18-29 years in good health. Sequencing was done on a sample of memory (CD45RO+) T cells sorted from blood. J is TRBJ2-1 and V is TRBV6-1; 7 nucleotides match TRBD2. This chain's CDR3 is CASSEWAGVDEQFF. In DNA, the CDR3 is TGTGCCAGCAGTGAATGGGCGGGAGTGGATGAGCAGTTCTTC.